This T cell receptor (beta chain) originates from a study of control samples from healthy donors and cancer patients. Profiling relied on immunoSEQ multiplex PCR, and the TCRdb table lists in-frame clones only, not all of them. The sample shows fewer than 500,000 clones, 90% of them seen only once. This clone was detected only once. Per germline, CDR1 SGDLS and CDR2 YYNGEE. This CDR3 is 16 amino acids long. With 3 bases removed from V and 2 bases from J, the gap between germline ends came to 17 bases. The specimen was PBMCs. The TCR sequence derives from a middle-aged man with head and neck cancer. The chain uses TRBV9 and TRBJ2-5; a weak D match, TRBD2 (5 bases). The CDR3 region is CASSGSLREWQETQYF. In DNA form, the CDR3 reads TGTGCCAGCAGCGGGTCCCTTAGGGAGTGGCAAGAGACCCAGTACTTC.